Listed here are 17 T cell receptor beta chains from one sample, sequenced in a study of blood T cell repertoires in COVID-19. Libraries were prepared by immunoSEQ multiplex PCR; TCRdb keeps only in-frame clonotypes and omits some of them. The sample lists some 96,000 clones, approximately 80% occurring once. Sequences were obtained from peripheral blood. Every receptor here comes from a man aged 65 to 85 with active or convalescent COVID-19.

J is TRBJ2-5 and V is TRBV6-1; maybe TRBD1 (5 bases). The CDR3 consists of 14 residues. The V and J ends lost 2 bases and 2 bases respectively, with 9 bases between them. The V gene's germline CDR1 is MNHNS and CDR2 SASEGT. The CDR3 nucleotides read TGTGCCAGCAGTGAAACAGGCACTCAAGAGACCCAGTACTTC. It specifies CASSETGTQETQYF.

This clone was picked up one time. CDR3 DNA sequence: TGTGCCAGCGGACCGCAGGCTAGCGGGAGACTCTCCTACAATGAGCAGTTCTTC. Encoded protein: CASGPQASGRLSYNEQFF. The rearrangement links TRBV10-3 to TRBJ2-1; TRBD2 aligns across 10 bases. This CDR3 spans 18 amino acids. Germline trimming cut 10 bases from V and 0 bases from J; bases unmatched to any gene: 15. Germline V CDR1 and CDR2: ENHRY, SYGVKD.

The rearrangement uses TRBV9 and TRBJ2-6; 7 positions agree with TRBD1. This CDR3 comprises 17 residues. V trimming: 4 bases; J trimming: 0 bases; junction bases outside the gene matches: 7. The V gene's germline CDR1 is SGDLS and CDR2 YYNGEE. CDR3 protein: CASSPWTGVSGANVLTF. The DNA of the CDR3 is TGTGCCAGCAGCCCCTGGACAGGAGTCTCTGGGGCCAACGTCCTGACTTTC. Complete variable domain (other parts from reference TRBV9 and TRBJ2-6): DSGVTQTPKHLITATGQRVTLRCSPRSGDLSVYWYQQSLDQGLQFLIQYYNGEERAKGNILERFSAQQFPDLHSELNLSSLELGDSALYFCASSPWTGVSGANVLTFGAGSRLTVL.

The CDR3: CASSDELGTPYQETQYF. The CDR3 bases are TGTGCCAGCAGTGACGAGCTTGGGACTCCCTACCAAGAGACCCAGTACTTC. The chain recombines TRBV6-1 with TRBJ2-5; tentatively, D is TRBD2 (6 bases). The CDR3 runs 17 residues. Germline V gene data show CDR1 as MNHNS and CDR2 as SASEGT. Trimming removed 3 bases at V and 0 bases at J, with 17 bases between.

The chain links TRBV7-9 to TRBJ1-3; tentatively, D is TRBD1 (6 bases). The CDR3 extends over 15 amino acids. Trimming removed 5 bases from V and 0 bases from J, with 11 bases in between. CDR1 and CDR2 (germline): SEHNR, FQNEAQ (reference sequence). Here the CDR3 reads CASSIRTDSGNTIYF. The CDR3 region has the DNA TGTGCCAGCAGCATTAGGACAGACTCTGGAAACACCATATATTTT.

The J gene is TRBJ1-4, the V gene TRBV19, with TRBD1 as a possible D gene (6 bases). The CDR3 covers 15 residues. V was clipped by 4 bases and J by 2 bases, with 11 bases between them. Germline CDR1 reads LNHDA; CDR2 reads SQIVND (reference sequence). In DNA, the CDR3 is TGTGCCAGTAGTAGACAGGACGCGACTAATGAAAAACTGTTTTTT. This sequence encodes CASSRQDATNEKLFF.

This clone was counted a single time. The rearrangement links TRBV12-5 to TRBJ2-5, with a possible D match to TRBD2 (6 bases). Looked up from germline, CDR1 is LGHNT and CDR2 is FRNRAP. This CDR3 has 13 residues. Trimming cost V 4 bases and J 3 bases, with 9 bases left between them. CDR3 in DNA: TGTGCTAGTGGTTCGGGAGCGAAAGAGACCCAGTACTTC. Translated, it gives CASGSGAKETQYF.

V is TRBV21-1 and J is TRBJ2-1; TRBD2 was called by the table and not checked on the DNA. TRBV21-1 is labeled a pseudogene. This CDR3 is 14 amino acids long. This CDR3 reads CASHGAESYNEQFF. The CDR3 DNA reads TGTGCCAGCCACGGTGCCGAATCCTACAATGAGCAGTTCTTC.

DNA of the CDR3: TGTGCCATCAGTGAGTTTGCGGGAGTCACAGATACGCAGTATTTT. Its protein is CAISEFAGVTDTQYF. The gene calls are TRBV10-3 and TRBJ2-3; TRBD2 aligns across 7 bases. CDR1 is ENHRY, CDR2 SYGVKD, per germline. This CDR3 is built from 15 residues. Losses at the gene ends were 1 base for V and 2 bases for J; bases not matched to a gene: 3.

V is TRBV5-1 and J is TRBJ2-7, with 9 nucleotides matching TRBD2. The germline gives CDR1 SGHRS, CDR2 YFSETQ. This CDR3 contains 16 residues. V lost 4 bases to trimming and J lost 2 bases; unmatched junction nucleotides: 10. CDR3 sequence reads: CASSRQTSGITYEQYF. CDR3 nucleotide sequence: TGCGCCAGCAGCCGCCAGACTAGCGGAATTACCTACGAGCAGTACTTC.

V is TRBV28 and J is TRBJ1-1; D uncertain. The ends were cut back, 2 bases at V and 3 bases at J, with 10 bases in the middle. The CDR3 extends over 14 amino acids. Germline V gene data show CDR1 as MDHEN and CDR2 as SYDVKM. CDR3 amino acids: CASSLTPGDTEAFF. Here the CDR3 DNA reads TGTGCCAGCAGTTTAACCCCCGGGGACACTGAAGCTTTCTTT. Complete variable domain (other parts from reference TRBV28 and TRBJ1-1): DVKVTQSSRYLVKRTGEKVFLECVQDMDHENMFWYRQDPGLGLRLIYFSYDVKMKEKGDIPEGYSVSREKKERFSLILESASTNQTSMYLCASSLTPGDTEAFFGQGTRLTVV.

The rearrangement joins TRBV5-1 to TRBJ1-1; the match to TRBD1 covers 12 bases. CDR3 length: 16 residues. Per the germline V gene, CDR1 is SGHRS and CDR2 is YFSETQ. V lost 7 bases and J lost 7; bases outside the gene matches: 14. The CDR3 loop is CASFLLGQGASGEAFF. Written as DNA, the CDR3 is TGCGCCAGCTTCCTCCTGGGACAGGGGGCTTCGGGTGAAGCTTTCTTT.

The chain has TRBV6-1 and TRBJ2-1; D is perhaps TRBD1 (6 bases). V was cut by 3 bases and J by 2 bases, with 11 bases left in between. CDR3 length: 15 amino acids. Germline lookup yields CDR1 MNHNS and CDR2 SASEGT. The CDR3 reads CASSESGTTYNEQFF. In DNA form, the CDR3 reads TGTGCCAGCAGTGAGTCCGGGACAACCTACAATGAGCAGTTCTTC.

This clone was recorded a few times. The chain recombines TRBV12-3 or TRBV12-4 with TRBJ2-1, with unresolved D. The CDR3 sequence is 13 residues long. V shed 0 bases and J shed 9 bases, with 9 bases lying between them. The CDR3 nucleotides are TGTGCCAGCAGTTTAGCGCACCGAGGTGAGCAGTTCTTC. Its protein is CASSLAHRGEQFF.

The chain is built from TRBV28 and TRBJ2-5, with 10 bases that match TRBD2. With V trimmed by 5 bases and J by 4 bases, 13 bases remained unmatched. CDR1 MDHEN and CDR2 SYDVKM come from the germline V gene. There are 17 residues in the CDR3. CDR3: CASSLWGAGGPRETQYF. In DNA form, the CDR3 reads TGTGCCAGCAGTCTCTGGGGAGCGGGGGGGCCCAGAGAGACCCAGTACTTC.

The V gene is TRBV6-2 or TRBV6-3, the J gene TRBJ2-7; 7 nucleotides align to TRBD2. CDR1 and CDR2 from the germline V gene are MNHEY and SVGEGT. V lost 5 bases to trimming and J lost 3 bases; unmatched junction nucleotides: 13. The CDR3 length is 16 residues. In DNA, the CDR3 is TGTGCCAGCAGTCCACTTTTGCGGGGGAGTAACTACGAGCAGTACTTC. Residues: CASSPLLRGSNYEQYF.

This clone has only one observation. The chain recombines TRBV24-1 with TRBJ2-7, with a possible D match to TRBD2 (6 bases). Germline-derived CDR1 and CDR2 are KGHDR and SFDVKD. Between the trimmed V and J ends, which lost 9 bases and 5 bases, there was a span of 16 bases. The CDR3 is 13 residues long. The CDR3 reads CATPMGLRDEQYF. The CDR3 coding sequence is TGTGCCACCCCTATGGGACTTCGCGACGAGCAGTACTTC.